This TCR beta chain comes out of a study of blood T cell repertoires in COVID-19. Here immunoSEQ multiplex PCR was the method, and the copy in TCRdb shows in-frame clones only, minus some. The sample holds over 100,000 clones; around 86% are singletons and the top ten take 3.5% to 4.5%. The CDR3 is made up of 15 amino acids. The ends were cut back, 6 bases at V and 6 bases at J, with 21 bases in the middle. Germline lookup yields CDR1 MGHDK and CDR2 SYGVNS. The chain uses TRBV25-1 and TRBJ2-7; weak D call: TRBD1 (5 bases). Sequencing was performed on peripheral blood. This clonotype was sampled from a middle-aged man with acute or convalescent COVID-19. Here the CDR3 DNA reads TGTGCCAGCAGCCATTCCCCGTGGACAAACGGCGAGCAGTACTTC. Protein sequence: CASSHSPWTNGEQYF.